The rows below give T cell receptor beta chains drawn from one sample of a study of blood T cells in healthy people across ages. Via MiXCR, TCRdb re-called the 5' RACE reads, giving one row per CDR3 protein. The sample holds just under 550,000 distinct CDR3 sequences, under 30% seen once. These same records also appear under a second study, on T cells of mothers and their children.

Sequencing input: blood. The receptors were sampled from a boy between 10 and 17 years old in good health. CDR3s include the opening cysteine and the closing phenylalanine or tryptophan. A D gene is named only where the DNA matches it firmly. Clone size is given for some rows only: seen once, a few or many times, or a class if the clone is expanded.

CDR3 protein	CDR3 DNA	V gene	J gene	D gene	clone size
CASSDVVLRQYF	TGTGCCAGCAGTGACGTAGTCTTACGCCAGTACTTC	TRBV6-1	TRBJ2-5	NA	few
CASSLHLRAGGNSPLHF	TGTGCCAGCAGCTTACATTTGCGGGCAGGTGGGAATTCACCCCTCCACTTT	TRBV7-9	TRBJ1-6	NA	NA
CATSDFTQIYEQYF	TGTGCCACCAGTGATTTTACGCAGATCTACGAGCAGTACTTC	TRBV24-1	TRBJ2-7	NA	NA
CASSLSSGRADTQYF	TGTGCCAGCAGCTTATCCAGCGGGAGAGCAGATACGCAGTATTTT	TRBV11-2	TRBJ2-3	TRBD2	NA
CASSSGLAGPYEQYF	TGTGCCAGCAGCTCGGGACTAGCGGGGCCCTACGAGCAGTACTTC	TRBV7-2	TRBJ2-7	TRBD2	few
CASSLGGNYGHTF	TGTGCCAGCAGCTTAGGTGGCAACTATGGCCACACCTTC	TRBV7-6	TRBJ1-2	NA	NA
CASSEGPGTTDTQYF	TGTGCCAGCAGCGAGGGGCCAGGGACCACAGATACGCAGTATTTT	TRBV11-2	TRBJ2-3	NA	NA
CSARPHQTESTDTQYF	TGCAGTGCTCGCCCACACCAGACAGAGAGCACAGATACGCAGTATTTT	TRBV20-1	TRBJ2-3	NA	NA
CSARGGQDNYGYTF	TGCAGTGCTAGAGGCGGACAGGACAACTATGGCTACACCTTC	TRBV20-1	TRBJ1-2	TRBD1	NA
CASSLQGIQETQYF	TGTGCCAGCAGCTTACAGGGGATCCAAGAGACCCAGTACTTC	TRBV5-6	TRBJ2-5	TRBD1	NA
CASSHGQSYEQYF	TGTGCCAGCAGCCACGGACAGTCCTACGAGCAGTACTTC	TRBV7-9	TRBJ2-7	NA	many
CASSEAGGAKNIQYF	TGTGCCAGCAGTGAAGCGGGAGGGGCCAAAAACATTCAGTACTTC	TRBV28	TRBJ2-4	TRBD2	NA
CASRGPVVAANNEQFF	TGTGCCAGCAGGGGACCTGTGGTAGCGGCTAACAATGAGCAGTTCTTC	TRBV2	TRBJ2-1	NA	many
CSANPLQGQAYEQYF	TGCAGTGCCAACCCCTTACAGGGGCAAGCCTACGAGCAGTACTTC	TRBV20-1	TRBJ2-7	TRBD1	NA
CASSSSYSTYEQYF	TGCGCCAGCAGCTCGAGTTATTCGACCTACGAGCAGTACTTC	TRBV5-1	TRBJ2-7	NA	NA
CASSERRDSIEQYF	TGTGCCAGCAGTGAACGGAGGGATTCCATCGAGCAGTACTTC	TRBV6-5	TRBJ2-7	NA	NA
CASTLQGATTEAFF	TGTGCCAGCACCCTCCAGGGGGCGACCACTGAAGCTTTCTTT	TRBV11-2	TRBJ1-1	TRBD1	many
CASSLLTLLAGGDTQYF	TGTGCCAGCAGCTTATTAACCTTGTTAGCGGGTGGAGACACCCAGTACTTC	TRBV7-2	TRBJ2-5	TRBD2	many
CASSELREQYF	TGTGCCAGCAGTGAACTCCGAGAGCAGTACTTC	TRBV25-1	TRBJ2-7	NA	NA
CASSYRTGVDTQYF	TGTGCCAGCAGTTACAGGACAGGGGTAGATACGCAGTATTTT	TRBV6-5	TRBJ2-3	TRBD1	NA
CASSQDMVGGSYNEQFF	TGTGCCAGCAGCCAAGATATGGTAGGGGGGTCCTACAATGAGCAGTTCTTC	TRBV14	TRBJ2-1	NA	NA
CASSDLALAGGDEQYF	TGTGCCAGCAGCGACCTGGCCCTAGCGGGAGGAGACGAGCAGTACTTC	TRBV6-2/TRBV6-3	TRBJ2-7	TRBD2	NA
CATSQPGLLNTGELFF	TGTGCCACCAGTCAACCGGGACTTTTGAACACCGGGGAGCTGTTTTTT	TRBV24-1	TRBJ2-2	NA	NA
CAISESGTGSYEQYF	TGTGCCATCAGTGAGTCTGGGACAGGGTCCTACGAGCAGTACTTC	TRBV10-3	TRBJ2-7	TRBD1	few
CASSFKLHSGNTIYF	TGTGCCAGCAGTTTCAAGCTTCACTCTGGAAACACCATATATTTT	TRBV28	TRBJ1-3	NA	NA
CASQLEAGGSVYEQYF	TGTGCCAGTCAACTGGAGGCCGGCGGGAGCGTATACGAGCAGTACTTC	TRBV12-3/TRBV12-4	TRBJ2-7	TRBD2	few
CSARPDRGRDTQYF	TGCAGTGCCAGGCCGGACAGGGGGCGAGATACGCAGTATTTT	TRBV20-1	TRBJ2-3	TRBD1	NA
CASSAWPRKATNEKLFF	TGTGCCAGCAGCGCCTGGCCCCGGAAGGCAACTAATGAAAAACTGTTTTTT	TRBV7-9	TRBJ1-4	NA	few
CASSFLLSSSYNEQFF	TGTGCCAGCAGTTTTTTACTTTCGAGCTCCTACAATGAGCAGTTCTTC	TRBV27	TRBJ2-1	NA	few
CASRDIMNTEAFF	TGTGCCAGTAGAGACATTATGAACACTGAAGCTTTCTTT	TRBV6-5	TRBJ1-1	NA	few
CIVSSSYNEQFF	TGTATAGTGTCAAGCTCCTACAATGAGCAGTTCTTC	TRBV29-1	TRBJ2-1	NA	NA
CASSPGGINTEAFF	TGTGCCAGCAGCCCGGGGGGTATTAACACTGAAGCTTTCTTT	TRBV7-2	TRBJ1-1	NA	NA
CASSPYMGPTNEKLFF	TGTGCCAGCAGCCCTTACATGGGTCCAACTAATGAAAAACTGTTTTTT	TRBV11-2	TRBJ1-4	NA	few
CASSLEGLGGLNEQFF	TGTGCCAGCAGCCTCGAAGGACTAGGAGGGTTGAATGAGCAGTTCTTC	TRBV3-1	TRBJ2-1	TRBD2	NA
CASRPGQTYNEQFF	TGTGCCAGCAGACCCGGACAGACCTACAATGAGCAGTTCTTC	TRBV28	TRBJ2-1	NA	many
CSASLGANTGELFF	TGCAGTGCTAGCCTAGGGGCGAACACCGGGGAGCTGTTTTTT	TRBV20-1	TRBJ2-2	NA	once
CASSLLAGAGGSTDTQYF	TGTGCCAGCAGTCTACTAGCGGGAGCGGGGGGAAGCACAGATACGCAGTATTTT	TRBV6-5	TRBJ2-3	TRBD2	NA
CATHRDRSTEAFF	TGTGCCACGCATCGGGACAGGTCGACTGAAGCTTTCTTT	TRBV19	TRBJ1-1	TRBD1	NA
CSARWLPETSQYF	TGCAGTGCTAGATGGCTACCAGAGACGTCCCAGTACTTC	TRBV20-1	TRBJ2-5	NA	NA